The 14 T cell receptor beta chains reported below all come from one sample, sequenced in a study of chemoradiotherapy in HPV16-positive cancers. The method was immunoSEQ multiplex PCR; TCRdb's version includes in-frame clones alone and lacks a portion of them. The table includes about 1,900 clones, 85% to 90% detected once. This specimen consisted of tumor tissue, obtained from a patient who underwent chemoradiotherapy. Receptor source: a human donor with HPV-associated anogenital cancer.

Here the CDR3 DNA reads TGTGCCAGCAGTCCCCTCCGTCGACAGGGGGCCACGTACGAGCAGTACGTC. This gives the protein CASSPLRRQGATYEQYV. The chain uses TRBV28 and TRBJ2-7; 10 bases are a match to TRBD1. Looked up from germline, CDR1 is MDHEN and CDR2 is SYDVKM. This CDR3 comprises 17 residues. Germline trimming cut 5 bases from V and 4 bases from J; bases unmatched to any gene: 14.

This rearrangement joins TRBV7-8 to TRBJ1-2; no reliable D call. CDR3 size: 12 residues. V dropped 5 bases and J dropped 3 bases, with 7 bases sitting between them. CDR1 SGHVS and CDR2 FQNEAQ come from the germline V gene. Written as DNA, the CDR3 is TGTGCCAGCAGCGAGGACGACTATGGCTACACCTTC. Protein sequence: CASSEDDYGYTF.

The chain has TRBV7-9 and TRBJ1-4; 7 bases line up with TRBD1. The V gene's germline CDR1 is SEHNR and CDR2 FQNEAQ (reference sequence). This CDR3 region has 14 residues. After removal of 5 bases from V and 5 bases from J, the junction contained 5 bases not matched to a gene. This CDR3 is CASSIRGGNEKLFF. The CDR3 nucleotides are TGTGCCAGCAGCATCAGGGGGGGGAATGAAAAACTGTTTTTT.

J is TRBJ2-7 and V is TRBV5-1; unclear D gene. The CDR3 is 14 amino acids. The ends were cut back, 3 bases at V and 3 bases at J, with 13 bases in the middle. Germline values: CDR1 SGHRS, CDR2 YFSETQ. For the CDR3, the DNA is TGCGCCAGCAGCTGGAGCTCCGGGTACTACGAGCAGTACTTC. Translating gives CASSWSSGYYEQYF. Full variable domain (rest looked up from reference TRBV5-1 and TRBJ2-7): KAGVTQTPRYLIKTRGQQVTLSCSPISGHRSVSWYQQTPGQGLQFLFEYFSETQRNKGNFPGRFSGRQFSNSRSEMNVSTLELGDSALYLCASSWSSGYYEQYFGPGTRLTVT.

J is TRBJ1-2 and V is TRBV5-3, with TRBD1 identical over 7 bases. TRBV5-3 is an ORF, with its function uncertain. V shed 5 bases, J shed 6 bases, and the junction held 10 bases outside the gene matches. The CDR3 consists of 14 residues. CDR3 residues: CARRCRGVPNGYTF. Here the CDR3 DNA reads TGTGCCAGAAGATGCAGGGGGGTACCCAATGGCTACACCTTC.

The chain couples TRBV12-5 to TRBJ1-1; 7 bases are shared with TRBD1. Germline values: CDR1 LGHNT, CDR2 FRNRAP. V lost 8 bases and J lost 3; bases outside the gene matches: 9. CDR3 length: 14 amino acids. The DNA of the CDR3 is TGTGCTAGTCTTAGACAGGGTCGGGACACTGAAGCTTTCTTT. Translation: CASLRQGRDTEAFF.

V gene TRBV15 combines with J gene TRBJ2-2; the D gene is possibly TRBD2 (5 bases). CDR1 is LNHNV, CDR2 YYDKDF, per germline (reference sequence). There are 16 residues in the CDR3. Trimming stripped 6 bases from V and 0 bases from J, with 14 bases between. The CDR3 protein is CATRGVPVTNTGELFF. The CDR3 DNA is TGTGCCACCAGGGGAGTCCCGGTTACGAACACCGGGGAGCTGTTTTTT. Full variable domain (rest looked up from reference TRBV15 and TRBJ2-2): DAMVIQNPRYQVTQFGKPVTLSCSQTLNHNVMYWYQQKSSQAPKLLFHYYDKDFNNEADTPDNFQSRRPNTSFCFLDIRSPGLGDTAMYLCATRGVPVTNTGELFFGEGSRLTVL.

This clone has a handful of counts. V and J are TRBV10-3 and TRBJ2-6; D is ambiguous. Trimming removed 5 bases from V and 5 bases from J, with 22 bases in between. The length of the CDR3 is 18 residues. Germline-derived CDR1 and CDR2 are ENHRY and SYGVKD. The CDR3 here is CAISQKSCIQSRANVLTF. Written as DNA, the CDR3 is TGTGCCATCAGTCAAAAGTCCTGTATACAAAGTCGGGCCAACGTCCTGACTTTC.

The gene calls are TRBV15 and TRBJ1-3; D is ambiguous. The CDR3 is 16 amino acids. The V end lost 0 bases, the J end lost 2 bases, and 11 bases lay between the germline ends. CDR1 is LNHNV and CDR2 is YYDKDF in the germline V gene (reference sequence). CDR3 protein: CATSRDIAATGNTIYF. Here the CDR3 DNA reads TGTGCCACCAGCAGAGACATAGCTGCTACTGGAAACACCATATATTTT.

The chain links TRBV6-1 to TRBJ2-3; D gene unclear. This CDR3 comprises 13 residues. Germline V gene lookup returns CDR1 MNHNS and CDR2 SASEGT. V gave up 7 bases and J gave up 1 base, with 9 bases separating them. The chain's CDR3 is CASMAAGTDTQYF. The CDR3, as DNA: TGTGCCAGCATGGCGGCGGGCACAGATACGCAGTATTTT.

The CDR3 spells CASLGPAARHTDTQYF. The CDR3 nucleotides read TGTGCCAGCCTCGGGCCCGCGGCTCGACACACAGATACGCAGTATTTT. The V gene is TRBV6-4, the J gene TRBJ2-3, with D unclear. V lost 8 bases and J 2 bases, leaving 20 bases between the germline ends. Looked up from germline, CDR1 is MRHNA and CDR2 is SNTAGT. The CDR3 is 16 residues long.

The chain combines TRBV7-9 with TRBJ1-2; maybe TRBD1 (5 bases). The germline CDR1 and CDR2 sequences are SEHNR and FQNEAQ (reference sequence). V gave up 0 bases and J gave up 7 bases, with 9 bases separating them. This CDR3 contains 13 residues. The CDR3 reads CASSLAAGSGYTF. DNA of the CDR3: TGTGCCAGCAGCTTAGCGGCAGGGTCTGGCTACACCTTC.

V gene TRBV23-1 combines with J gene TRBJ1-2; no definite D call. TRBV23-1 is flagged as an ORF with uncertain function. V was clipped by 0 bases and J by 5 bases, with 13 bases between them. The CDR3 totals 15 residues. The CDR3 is CASSQSRRISYGYTF. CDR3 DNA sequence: TGCGCCAGCAGTCAATCAAGGCGGATTTCGTATGGCTACACCTTC.

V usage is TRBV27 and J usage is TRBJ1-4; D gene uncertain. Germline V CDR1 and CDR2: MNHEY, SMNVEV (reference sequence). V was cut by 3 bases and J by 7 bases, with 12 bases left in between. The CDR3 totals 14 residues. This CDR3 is CASSFSGRSEKLFF. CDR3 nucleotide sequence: TGTGCCAGCAGTTTTTCGGGGAGAAGTGAAAAACTGTTTTTT.